The 17 T cell receptor beta chains reported below all come from one sample, sequenced in a study of cytomegalovirus exposure and HLA in healthy donors (dated 2017 in TCRdb). The library was built by means of the immunoSEQ multiplex PCR assay. The multiplex PCR relied on a mix of 60 forward primers for TCR Vbeta segments and 13 reverse primers for TCR Jbeta segments. In its TCRdb copy, this immuneACCESS table keeps in-frame sequences only and misses some clones. Where compared with another copy, unresolved V genes explain less than half of these, and the others have no known cause. This sample holds 110,000 to 150,000 clones; 80% to 85% were observed only once. Over 2% of the sample lies in the top ten. The material sequenced was PBMCs. These receptor sequences come from a boy aged 2 to 10 in good health and CMV-seronegative.

This clone has only one observation. The genes are TRBV2 and TRBJ2-1; D perhaps matches TRBD2 (6 bases). The germline V gene has CDR1 SNHLY and CDR2 FYNNEI. Trimming removed 3 bases from V and 2 bases from J, with 23 bases in between. This CDR3 comprises 19 residues. CDR3 DNA sequence: TGTGCCAGCAGTGAGCGGGGAAGCACGGCGGGATACCCCTACAATGAGCAGTTCTTC. Residues: CASSERGSTAGYPYNEQFF.

The rearrangement uses TRBV19 and TRBJ1-5; 8 bases are a match to TRBD1. Germline lookup yields CDR1 LNHDA and CDR2 SQIVND (reference sequence). V was clipped by 11 bases and J by 5 bases; unmatched bases: 8. The CDR3 loop spans 13 amino acids. The CDR3, as DNA: TGTGCCTCCAATCACAGGGGGGATCAGCCCCAGCATTTT. This sequence encodes CASNHRGDQPQHF.

The V and J genes are TRBV12-5 and TRBJ1-6; D call uncertain. V dropped 3 bases and J dropped 9 bases, with 9 bases sitting between them. The CDR3 is made up of 13 amino acids. In germline, CDR1 is LGHNT, CDR2 FRNRAP. The CDR3 sequence: CASGFLAGSPLHF. CDR3 nucleotide sequence: TGTGCTAGTGGTTTTCTTGCGGGTTCACCCCTCCACTTT.

V gene TRBV7-6 combines with J gene TRBJ1-1; perhaps TRBD1 as D (5 bases). Germline values: CDR1 SGHVS, CDR2 FNYEAQ. CDR3 length equals 15 residues. V was cut by 4 bases and J by 0 bases, with 12 bases left in between. CDR3 sequence: CASSSETEMNTEAFF. The CDR3 bases are TGTGCCAGCAGCTCAGAGACAGAAATGAACACTGAAGCTTTCTTT.

V usage is TRBV11-2 and J usage is TRBJ2-7, with 7 bases fitting TRBD1. Unmatched junction bases numbered 14, after V lost 0 bases and J lost 3 bases. This CDR3 is built from 18 residues. Germline V gene data show CDR1 as SGHAT and CDR2 as FQNNGV. This CDR3 reads CASSLDRRSRQGFYEQYF. In DNA, the CDR3 is TGTGCCAGCAGCTTAGATCGTCGGAGTAGACAGGGATTCTACGAGCAGTACTTC.

The chain links TRBV29-1 to TRBJ1-1; the match to TRBD1 covers 7 bases. After removal of 6 bases from V and 1 base from J, the junction contained 5 bases not matched to a gene. The CDR3 runs 13 residues. Germline V CDR1 and CDR2: SQVTM, ANQGSEA. The CDR3 DNA reads as TGCAGCGTCGGTCGGACAGGGAACACTGAAGCTTTCTTT. This codes for CSVGRTGNTEAFF.

V is TRBV7-9 and J is TRBJ2-3; 7 nucleotides agree with TRBD1. With 4 bases clipped from V and 3 bases from J, the junction kept 4 bases outside the gene matches. The CDR3 runs 14 residues. Germline V CDR1 and CDR2: SEHNR, FQNEAQ (reference sequence). CDR3 residues: CASSYPGGTDTQYF. Written as DNA, the CDR3 is TGTGCCAGCAGCTACCCAGGGGGAACAGATACGCAGTATTTT.

The chain couples TRBV29-1 to TRBJ2-4; D gene ambiguous. The CDR3 has 12 residues. The V end lost 5 bases, the J end lost 0 bases, and 5 bases lay between the germline ends. CDR1 and CDR2 (germline): SQVTM, ANQGSEA. The CDR3 DNA follows: TGCAGCGTTAAGCTAGCCAAAAACATTCAGTACTTC. It translates to CSVKLAKNIQYF.

A note on this clone: An end of the junction does not agree with germline; a read error may underlie this. The gene calls are TRBV13 and TRBJ1-1, with a weak D call TRBD1 (6 bases). CDR3 length: 13 residues. CDR1 is PRHDT, CDR2 FYEKMQ, per germline (reference sequence). CDR3 DNA sequence: TGTGCCAGCAGCTCGTCGCGGGGGCCGAAAGCTTCCTTT. This codes for CASSSSRGPKASF.

The chain carries TRBV7-2 and TRBJ2-1; 7 nucleotides match TRBD1. The CDR3 is made up of 15 amino acids. Per germline, CDR1 SGHTA and CDR2 FQGNSA. The junction had 3 bases not matched to a gene; V was cut back by 1 base and J by 3 bases. The CDR3 DNA reads TGTGCCAGCAGCTTAGGGACAGGCTACTACAATGAGCAGTTCTTC. Its protein product is CASSLGTGYYNEQFF.

This rearrangement joins TRBV2 to TRBJ1-1; 10 bases agree with TRBD1. This CDR3 region has 14 residues. The trim removed 7 bases at V and 6 bases at J, leaving 8 bases unmatched. CDR1 SNHLY and CDR2 FYNNEI come from the germline V gene. The CDR3 DNA follows: TGTGCCAGCAATTGGGACAGGGGTCTATCTGAAGCTTTCTTT. It yields the protein CASNWDRGLSEAFF.

The chain joins TRBV5-1 to TRBJ2-5; TRBD2 is a possible D gene (5 bases). CDR1 is SGHRS, CDR2 YFSETQ, per germline. Trimming shortened V by 0 bases and J by 5 bases, and 11 bases separated the two germline ends. There are 14 residues in the CDR3. The CDR3: CASSLASFAETQYF. In nucleotides, the CDR3 is TGCGCCAGCAGCTTGGCTAGCTTCGCGGAGACCCAGTACTTC.

The chain is built from TRBV4-3 and TRBJ2-7, with 9 bases fitting TRBD2. V shed 0 bases and J 4 bases; nucleotides not matched to a gene: 10. The germline V gene has CDR1 LGHNA and CDR2 YSLEER. The CDR3 has 17 residues. The CDR3 nucleotides read TGCGCCAGCAGCCAAGAAAGAACTATGGCGGGAGGGTACGAGCAGTACTTC. Amino acid sequence: CASSQERTMAGGYEQYF.

The CDR3 protein is CASSLAAENTYPGTQYF. The CDR3 region has the DNA TGTGCCAGCAGCTTAGCGGCGGAGAATACCTACCCGGGGACCCAGTACTTC. The chain carries TRBV7-2 and TRBJ2-5; D gene uncertain. Trimming left V 0 bases short and J 7 bases short, with 21 bases between. The length of the CDR3 is 17 residues. The germline V gene encodes CDR1 SGHTA and CDR2 FQGNSA.

This clone qualifies as medium-sized. The rearrangement joins TRBV4-2 to TRBJ2-1; 11 bases are shared with TRBD2. V shed 0 bases, J shed 6 bases, and the junction held 1 base outside the gene matches. Germline CDR1 reads LGHNA; CDR2 reads YNFKEQ. This CDR3 region has 15 residues. DNA for the CDR3: TGTGCCAGCAGCCAAGATAGCGGGGGGGCCAATGAGCAGTTCTTC. It codes for CASSQDSGGANEQFF.

This chain connects TRBV2 to TRBJ1-2; a possible D gene is TRBD1 (6 bases). Trimming cost V 8 bases and J 5 bases, with 21 bases left between them. Germline V gene lookup returns CDR1 SNHLY and CDR2 FYNNEI. The CDR3 has 15 residues. CDR3 amino acids: CASVLDVGGRYGYTF. CDR3 nucleotide sequence: TGTGCCAGCGTGCTGGATGTTGGGGGCAGGTATGGCTACACCTTC.

This chain connects TRBV27 to TRBJ1-4, with D tentatively TRBD1 (5 bases). The V gene's germline CDR1 is MNHEY and CDR2 SMNVEV (reference sequence). V gave up 6 bases and J gave up 8 bases, with 16 bases separating them. The CDR3 loop spans 14 amino acids. CDR3 DNA sequence: TGTGCCAGCAGCCGCGGGGCCGCTTCCGAAAAACTGTTTTTT. Its protein is CASSRGAASEKLFF.